This TCR beta chain was retrieved from a study of blood T cells in healthy people across ages. Alongside a J-beta primer mix, a sample-barcoded 5' primer served in a second PCR lasting roughly 6 to 11 cycles. TCRdb independently ran MiXCR on the 5' RACE reads; one entry per CDR3 protein. The sample includes over a million distinct CDR3 sequences, 35% to 50% of them seen just once. PBMCs, at least 7 million per sample, were isolated. Looked up from germline, CDR1 is KGHDR and CDR2 is SFDVKD. Germline trimming cut 5 bases from V and 1 base from J; bases unmatched to any gene: 3. The CDR3 is made up of 16 amino acids. This clonotype has only a few counts.

The sequence came from a woman aged 55 to 70 in good health. This sequence joins TRBV24-1 and TRBJ2-3, with 12 bases lining up with TRBD2. The specimen sequenced was blood. The DNA of the CDR3 is TGTGCCACCAGTGTGGCTAGCGGGAGGGGCACAGATACGCAGTATTTT. Its translation: CATSVASGRGTDTQYF.